This entry lists 30 T cell receptor beta chains sequenced from one sample in a study of T-cell memory formation after mild COVID-19. Via MiXCR, TCRdb re-called the 5' RACE reads, giving one row per CDR3 protein. In the table there are approximately 230,000 distinct CDR3 sequences, about a sixth of which are singletons. The sample comprised PBMCs or a T cell subset sorted from them (not recorded which). These receptors were taken from a man aged 18 to 29 who had mild COVID-19 (a few samples of this study predate the infection). Cell type and time point are not known.

In this sample, this clonotype turned up a few times. J is TRBJ2-1 and V is TRBV3-1; 11 bases align to TRBD2. The CDR3 sequence is 17 residues long. The V and J ends lost 4 bases and 5 bases, in that order; junction bases with no gene match: 10. Germline V gives CDR1 LGHDT, CDR2 YNNKEL (reference sequence). The CDR3 region is CASSPRLAGTSDNEQFF. Here the CDR3 DNA reads TGTGCCAGCAGCCCTCGACTAGCGGGGACGTCGGACAATGAGCAGTTCTTC.

V usage is TRBV7-2 and J usage is TRBJ2-1; weak D call: TRBD2 (7 bases). V was pared by 0 bases and J by 9 bases, with 12 bases between. The length of the CDR3 is 14 residues. Germline loops: CDR1 SGHTA, CDR2 FQGNSA. In nucleotides, the CDR3 is TGTGCCAGCAGCTTAGCGGGGGGGCCGACTGAGCAGTTCTTC. Its protein is CASSLAGGPTEQFF.

The V call is TRBV5-1, the J call TRBJ1-1, with a tentative D call TRBD1 (5 bases). Per germline, CDR1 SGHRS and CDR2 YFSETQ. This CDR3 has 14 amino acids. Deletions cut 2 bases from V and 5 bases from J, with 13 bases between. CDR3 nucleotide sequence: TGCGCCAGCAGCTTTATACTGGAGGGGACTGAAGCTTTCTTT. Its translation is CASSFILEGTEAFF.

V gene TRBV6-5 combines with J gene TRBJ2-3; D might be TRBD2 (7 bases). The CDR3 is 15 amino acids. Germline lookup yields CDR1 MNHEY and CDR2 SVGAGI. V was clipped by 7 bases and J by 2 bases, with 16 bases between them. As DNA, the CDR3 is TGTGCCAGCAAGTTTAGGGGGGGCCCCACAGATACGCAGTATTTT. Translation: CASKFRGGPTDTQYF.

This clonotype was seen more than once but under ten times. The chain combines TRBV27 with TRBJ2-3, with D maybe TRBD1 (6 bases). The germline V gene has CDR1 MNHEY and CDR2 SMNVEV (reference sequence). The CDR3 has 14 amino acids. V lost 3 bases and J lost 4, with 11 bases in between. CDR3 coding DNA: TGTGCCAGCAGTTTTAACGCAGGGGCAGATACGCAGTATTTT. Amino acid sequence: CASSFNAGADTQYF.

The V gene is TRBV18, the J gene TRBJ2-3; a possible D gene is TRBD2 (6 bases). Trimming took off 4 bases at V and 0 bases at J, with 14 bases between the two ends. The CDR3 is made up of 16 amino acids. Germline loops: CDR1 KGHSH, CDR2 LQKENI. CDR3 residues: CASSQGTPSSTDTQYF. The CDR3 region has the DNA TGTGCCAGCTCACAGGGGACTCCCTCTAGCACAGATACGCAGTATTTT.

The V gene is TRBV5-1, the J gene TRBJ2-7; D might be TRBD2 (6 bases). Germline-derived CDR1 and CDR2 are SGHRS and YFSETQ. There are 16 residues in the CDR3. Between the trimmed V and J ends, which lost 4 bases and 0 bases, there was a span of 17 bases. Here the CDR3 DNA reads TGCGCCAGCAGCCCGACGGGACTCCCGCTCTCCTACGAGCAGTACTTC. Its protein product is CASSPTGLPLSYEQYF.

The chain is built from TRBV5-1 and TRBJ2-5; D could derive from TRBD1 or TRBD2 (6 bases each). This CDR3 is built from 16 residues. CDR1 and CDR2 (germline): SGHRS, YFSETQ. Trimming shortened V by 0 bases and J by 5 bases, and 17 bases separated the two germline ends. In DNA form, the CDR3 reads TGCGCCAGCAGCTTGGTTCTCGGGGGCCTCGGGGAGACCCAGTACTTC. It yields the protein CASSLVLGGLGETQYF.

The chain carries TRBV5-6 and TRBJ1-6, with D unclear. Germline V gene lookup returns CDR1 SGHDT and CDR2 YYEEEE. The length of the CDR3 is 17 residues. V lost 0 bases and J lost 0, with 10 bases in between. For the CDR3, the DNA is TGTGCCAGCAGCTTGGCCGGCGGTCTCTCCTATAATTCACCCCTCCACTTT. Its protein is CASSLAGGLSYNSPLHF.

V usage is TRBV28 and J usage is TRBJ2-3; TRBD1 matches at 10 bases. J gave up 4 bases and V 11 bases, and 9 bases lay outside the gene matches. The CDR3 runs to 14 residues. Germline loops: CDR1 MDHEN, CDR2 SYDVKM. CDR3 DNA: TGTGCCGGACGAGGACAGGGGGTTTCAGATACGCAGTATTTT. Residues: CAGRGQGVSDTQYF.

A few counts support this clonotype. The gene calls are TRBV7-2 and TRBJ2-3; 15 nucleotides match TRBD2. The CDR3 runs 13 residues. The V and J ends lost 8 bases and 7 bases, in that order; junction bases with no gene match: 1. The V gene's germline CDR1 is SGHTA and CDR2 FQGNSA. CDR3 nucleotides: TGTGCCAGCGGACTAGCGGGGGGGAATACGCAGTATTTT. Its translation is CASGLAGGNTQYF.

The rearrangement uses TRBV20-1 and TRBJ2-5, with D unresolved. Trimming took off 0 bases at V and 4 bases at J, with 3 bases between the two ends. Germline CDR1 DFQATT, CDR2 SNEGSKA (reference sequence). The CDR3 loop spans 11 amino acids. The CDR3 region is CSARERETQYF. CDR3 nucleotide sequence: TGCAGTGCTAGAGAAAGAGAGACCCAGTACTTC.

The chain combines TRBV12-3 or TRBV12-4 with TRBJ1-1; TRBD1 aligns across 11 bases. This CDR3 is 15 amino acids long. With V trimmed by 3 bases and J by 10 bases, 10 bases remained unmatched. The DNA for the CDR3 is TGTGCCAGCAGTTTCGGAGACGGACAGGGGGCTGGAGCTTTCTTT. Protein: CASSFGDGQGAGAFF.

This clonotype turned up a few times. CDR3 nucleotide sequence: TGTGCCAGCAGCCAGGTACGGGTCCGCGACACAGATACGCAGTATTTT. It yields the protein CASSQVRVRDTDTQYF. The V gene is TRBV7-8, the J gene TRBJ2-3; D not certain. The germline gives CDR1 SGHVS, CDR2 FQNEAQ. Trimming left V 5 bases short and J 2 bases short, with 17 bases between. The CDR3 consists of 16 residues.

The chain recombines TRBV29-1 with TRBJ1-1, with D hard to call. V lost 3 bases and J 3 bases, leaving 11 bases between the germline ends. The CDR3 covers 13 residues. Germline V lookup: CDR1 SQVTM, CDR2 ANQGSEA. The CDR3 nucleotides read TGCAGCGTTGAGCCATTGTTCGACACTGAAGCTTTCTTT. Residues: CSVEPLFDTEAFF.

The chain has TRBV2 and TRBJ1-1; D call uncertain. The ends were cut back, 4 bases at V and 1 base at J, with 7 bases in the middle. Germline values: CDR1 SNHLY, CDR2 FYNNEI. The CDR3 is 13 residues long. Here the CDR3 DNA reads TGTGCCAGCAGTGCGGAACAGAACACTGAAGCTTTCTTT. The encoded protein is CASSAEQNTEAFF.

This clonotype was picked up a small number of times. The chain has TRBV4-3 and TRBJ2-6, with 11 nucleotides matching TRBD1. The CDR3 is 18 residues long. Germline-derived CDR1 and CDR2 are LGHNA and YSLEER. Unmatched junction bases numbered 7, after V lost 3 bases and J lost 3 bases. The CDR3 reads CASSQGGQGAGGANVLTF. In DNA, the CDR3 is TGCGCCAGCAGCCAGGGAGGACAGGGGGCGGGTGGGGCCAACGTCCTGACTTTC.

The J gene is TRBJ2-7, the V gene TRBV29-1; D not certain. With 4 bases removed from V and 6 bases from J, the gap between germline ends came to 10 bases. Germline CDR1 SQVTM, CDR2 ANQGSEA. The CDR3 is 11 residues long. The CDR3 region is CSVVEAAEQYF. CDR3 DNA: TGCAGCGTTGTTGAGGCTGCCGAGCAGTACTTC.

This clonotype was observed many times. Here the CDR3 reads CSASRDILYNSPLHF. The DNA for the CDR3 is TGCAGTGCTAGCAGGGACATACTCTATAATTCACCCCTCCACTTT. The chain links TRBV20-1 to TRBJ1-6, with D possibly being TRBD1 (6 bases). The CDR3 covers 15 residues. The V gene's germline CDR1 is DFQATT and CDR2 SNEGSKA (reference sequence). Trimming removed 3 bases from V and 3 bases from J, with 12 bases in between.

The rearrangement uses TRBV5-1 and TRBJ2-5; 11 bases align to TRBD2. The V and J ends lost 4 bases and 7 bases, in that order; junction bases with no gene match: 12. Germline V gives CDR1 SGHRS, CDR2 YFSETQ. This CDR3 comprises 16 residues. The CDR3 here is CASSDKLAGGPGTQYF. The DNA for the CDR3 is TGCGCCAGCAGCGACAAGCTAGCGGGGGGCCCGGGGACCCAGTACTTC.

Many counts were recorded for this clonotype. The genes are TRBV18 and TRBJ2-7, with 9 nucleotides matching TRBD1. The CDR3 is 15 amino acids. The V gene's germline CDR1 is KGHSH and CDR2 LQKENI. After removal of 6 bases from V and 3 bases from J, the junction contained 9 bases not matched to a gene. CDR3 residues: CASSPSGQGLYEQYF. The DNA of the CDR3 is TGTGCCAGCTCCCCGTCGGGACAGGGTCTCTACGAGCAGTACTTC.

CDR3 nucleotide sequence: TGCAGTGCTAGTAGGGCTAGCGGGGGCACAGATACGCAGTATTTT. Translated: CSASRASGGTDTQYF. This sequence joins TRBV20-1 and TRBJ2-3; the match to TRBD2 covers 9 bases. Trimming at V came to 3 bases and at J to 1 base, leaving 5 bases not matched to a gene. CDR3 size: 15 residues. Germline lookup yields CDR1 DFQATT and CDR2 SNEGSKA (reference sequence).

This clonotype showed up many times. The gene calls are TRBV6-2 or TRBV6-3 and TRBJ2-5; 7 positions match TRBD2. The CDR3 is made up of 14 amino acids. Germline V CDR1 and CDR2: MNHEY, SVGEGT. The junction had 8 bases not matched to a gene; V was cut back by 5 bases and J by 5 bases. DNA for the CDR3: TGTGCCAGCAGTCTCGCCGGGCGGGAGGAGACCCAGTACTTC. Translation gives CASSLAGREETQYF.

A few counts support this clonotype. This chain connects TRBV7-9 to TRBJ2-2; D is perhaps TRBD1 or TRBD2 (5 bases each). V was shortened by 4 bases and J by 6 bases, with 21 bases between the two germline ends. This CDR3 region has 17 residues. Germline-derived CDR1 and CDR2 are SEHNR and FQNEAQ (reference sequence). CDR3 in DNA: TGTGCCAGCAGCTACGCTCGGGACGCCTCATTGGCCGGGGAGCTGTTTTTT. Its protein is CASSYARDASLAGELFF.

About this clonotype: Germline and junction disagree at one end, which may indicate a read error. V and J are TRBV7-7 and TRBJ2-5; perhaps D is TRBD1 or TRBD2 (6 bases each). The CDR3 is 15 amino acids. Looked up from germline, CDR1 is SSHAT and CDR2 is FNYEAQ (reference sequence). In nucleotides, the CDR3 is TGTGCTAGCAGCTTAGGAGGGACAAGGCTGGAGACCCAGTACTTC. Its protein is CASSLGGTRLETQYF. Supplemented by reference TRBV7-7 and TRBJ2-5, the full variable domain reads GAGVSQSPRYKVTKRGQDVTLRCDPISSHATLYWYQQALGQGPEFLTYFNYEAQPDKSGLPSDRFSAERPEGSISTLTIQRTEQRDSAMYRCASSLGGTRLETQYFGPGTRLLVL.

This clonotype was counted only a few times. The V and J genes are TRBV15 and TRBJ1-5; perhaps TRBD1 as D (6 bases). This CDR3 spans 13 amino acids. Germline V lookup: CDR1 LNHNV, CDR2 YYDKDF (reference sequence). Between the trimmed V and J ends, which lost 8 bases and 4 bases, there was a span of 12 bases. The CDR3 sequence is CATQGLLNQPQHF. CDR3 coding DNA: TGTGCCACCCAGGGGCTCCTAAATCAGCCCCAGCATTTT.

V and J are TRBV6-5 and TRBJ2-2, with 8 bases that match TRBD1. V lost 6 bases and J lost 5; bases outside the gene matches: 8. This CDR3 has 15 amino acids. Germline CDR1 reads MNHEY; CDR2 reads SVGAGI. This chain's CDR3 is CASRLQGGDTGELFF. The CDR3 coding sequence is TGTGCCAGCAGACTACAGGGGGGAGATACCGGGGAGCTGTTTTTT.

The chain has TRBV18 and TRBJ1-2; D remains unclear. The CDR3 extends over 13 amino acids. The germline V and J ends were trimmed by 3 bases and 2 bases, with 7 bases remaining between them. Looked up from germline, CDR1 is KGHSH and CDR2 is LQKENI. CDR3 protein: CASSPPENYGYTF. The CDR3 region has the DNA TGTGCCAGCTCACCCCCGGAAAACTATGGCTACACCTTC.

The table lists this clonotype with a few counts. The chain couples TRBV5-1 to TRBJ1-4; no clear D. The CDR3 has 15 residues. V lost 4 bases to trimming and J lost 0 bases, with 10 bases between them. Germline V CDR1 and CDR2: SGHRS, YFSETQ. DNA for the CDR3: TGCGCCAGCAGCCTATTAGCTACAACTAATGAAAAACTGTTTTTT. Its translation: CASSLLATTNEKLFF.

This clonotype has more than one count but fewer than ten. The chain uses TRBV6-6 and TRBJ2-7; D possibly matches TRBD1 or TRBD2 (5 bases each). CDR3 length: 17 residues. The germline gives CDR1 MNHNY, CDR2 SVGAGI (reference sequence). The germline V and J ends were trimmed by 1 base and 3 bases, with 19 bases remaining between them. This CDR3 is CASSYWGRRNPDYEQYF. CDR3 coding DNA: TGTGCCAGCAGTTACTGGGGACGCCGGAATCCTGACTACGAGCAGTACTTC.